This T cell receptor (beta chain) derives from a study of T-cell memory formation after mild COVID-19. On the study more broadly: There were largely donor-specific TCR clusters. Study results and caveats: Shrinking CD4+ clones were chiefly CM and EM; CD8+ ones were chiefly EMRA. There was no confirmation that second-wave clones peaking on day 37 were SARS-CoV-2 specific.

Sample barcodes and UMIs were carried by the TCR alpha and TCR beta cDNA libraries that 5'RACE generated with constant-segment primers. TCRdb fed the 5' RACE reads into MiXCR, producing one record per CDR3 protein. The data show roughly 550,000 distinct CDR3 sequences, roughly 21% seen once. As concerns this clonotype: Its target is unknown.

Looked up from germline, CDR1 is SGHVS and CDR2 is FQNEAQ. This CDR3 has 20 amino acids. Trimming took off 5 bases at V and 0 bases at J, with 23 bases between the two ends. The sequenced sample was PBMCs or a T cell subset sorted from them (not recorded which). This TCR came from an adult woman who had mild COVID-19 (a few samples of this study predate the infection). Cell type and time point are not known. J is TRBJ1-6 and V is TRBV7-8, with D perhaps TRBD1 (5 bases). Here the CDR3 DNA reads TGTGCCAGCAGCCGTTCCTCGGTTGGGGGGTCAAGCTCCTATAATTCACCCCTCCACTTT. It specifies CASSRSSVGGSSSYNSPLHF.